The 27 T cell receptor beta chains listed next were all sequenced from one sample in a study of blood T cell repertoires in COVID-19. Using immunoSEQ multiplex PCR, the repertoire was profiled, and TCRdb retains in-frame clones only, with some absent. Of around 460,000 clones listed, 70% to 90% are singletons. Sequenced input: peripheral blood. The receptors stem from a man in his late teens or twenties with COVID-19, enrolled during active disease.

This sequence joins TRBV10-3 and TRBJ1-1; 7 bases are a match to TRBD1. Per germline, CDR1 ENHRY and CDR2 SYGVKD. The CDR3 is made up of 14 amino acids. V trimming: 6 bases; J trimming: 1 base; junction bases outside the gene matches: 5. The chain's CDR3 is CAIRGGQENTEAFF. CDR3 bases: TGTGCCATCAGGGGCGGACAGGAGAACACTGAAGCTTTCTTT.

The chain couples TRBV5-1 to TRBJ2-5; D may be TRBD2 (6 bases). V lost 4 bases, J lost 5 bases, and 15 bases lay in between. The CDR3 totals 14 residues. From germline, CDR1 is SGHRS and CDR2 YFSETQ. CDR3 protein: CASSPGGGSETQYF. The DNA for the CDR3 is TGCGCCAGCAGCCCAGGTGGAGGGTCGGAGACCCAGTACTTC.

This clone appeared a single time. The rearrangement joins TRBV6-5 to TRBJ2-7; TRBD1 agrees at 7 bases. The CDR3 extends over 13 amino acids. The trim removed 6 bases at V and 2 bases at J, leaving 4 bases unmatched. CDR1 is MNHEY, CDR2 SVGAGI, per germline. CDR3 bases: TGTGCCAGCAGGGGGACAGCGACCTACGAGCAGTACTTC. Residues: CASRGTATYEQYF.

The chain joins TRBV12-3 or TRBV12-4 to TRBJ1-2; a weak D match, TRBD1 (5 bases). V lost 5 bases, J lost 3 bases, and 7 bases lay in between. CDR3 length: 12 residues. DNA for the CDR3: TGTGCCAGCAGTCAGACAGACTATGGCTACACCTTC. Its protein product is CASSQTDYGYTF.

This chain joins TRBV19 and TRBJ2-4; D gene uncertain. Germline V gene data show CDR1 as LNHDA and CDR2 as SQIVND (reference sequence). Trimming removed 1 base from V and 2 bases from J, with 6 bases in between. The length of the CDR3 is 14 residues. CDR3 nucleotides: TGTGCCAGTAGTATAGTCGCGTCCAAAAACATTCAGTACTTC. Translated: CASSIVASKNIQYF. Using reference TRBV19 and TRBJ2-4 for the parts outside the CDR3, the full variable domain is DGGITQSPKYLFRKEGQNVTLSCEQNLNHDAMYWYRQDPGQGLRLIYYSQIVNDFQKGDIAEGYSVSREKKESFPLTVTSAQKNPTAFYLCASSIVASKNIQYFGAGTRLSVL.

This clone showed up just once. The CDR3 DNA reads as TGTGCCAGCAGCCGTAGCGGGGTCACAGATACGCAGTATTTT. Translating it yields CASSRSGVTDTQYF. The rearrangement joins TRBV7-9 to TRBJ2-3, with 8 bases identical to TRBD2. Looked up from germline, CDR1 is SEHNR and CDR2 is FQNEAQ (reference sequence). V lost 5 bases to trimming and J lost 2 bases; unmatched junction nucleotides: 3. The CDR3 loop spans 14 amino acids.

The chain employs TRBV2 and TRBJ1-2; tentatively, D is TRBD1 (6 bases). CDR3 length: 14 amino acids. Per the germline V gene, CDR1 is SNHLY and CDR2 is FYNNEI. Trimming shortened V by 7 bases and J by 8 bases, and 20 bases separated the two germline ends. The CDR3 spells CASTPTGPVGGYTF. The CDR3 DNA reads as TGTGCCAGCACCCCGACAGGACCGGTGGGCGGCTACACCTTC.

The chain employs TRBV19 and TRBJ2-7; the match to TRBD1 covers 7 bases. With V trimmed by 7 bases and J by 1 base, 10 bases remained unmatched. Germline CDR1 LNHDA, CDR2 SQIVND (reference sequence). The CDR3 extends over 15 amino acids. The CDR3 DNA is TGTGCCAGTACCCAGACAGGGCGGCAGTCCTACGAGCAGTACTTC. This translates into CASTQTGRQSYEQYF.

The V and J genes are TRBV7-9 and TRBJ2-7, with 11 bases fitting TRBD2. CDR1 SEHNR and CDR2 FQNEAQ come from the germline V gene (reference sequence). Losses at the gene ends were 4 bases for V and 7 bases for J; bases not matched to a gene: 15. The CDR3 loop spans 17 amino acids. The CDR3 nucleotides read TGTGCCAGCAGCTCTCGGGTTAGCGGGAGGGCCGACCGGGAGCAGTACTTC. Its protein product is CASSSRVSGRADREQYF.

The J gene is TRBJ2-7, the V gene TRBV15, with D uncertain. The germline V gene encodes CDR1 LNHNV and CDR2 YYDKDF (reference sequence). CDR3 size: 14 residues. The V gene lost 1 base and the J gene lost 1 base, with 8 bases spanning the gap. CDR3 amino acids: CATSRGAGSYEQYF. The CDR3 DNA sequence: TGTGCCACCAGCAGAGGGGCCGGTTCCTACGAGCAGTACTTC.

V is TRBV14 and J is TRBJ2-3; 12 bases are a match to TRBD2. The CDR3 has 17 residues. CDR1 is SGHDN and CDR2 is FVKESK in the germline V gene. Germline trimming cut 4 bases from V and 0 bases from J; bases unmatched to any gene: 5. CDR3 sequence reads: CASSPRTSGVSTDTQYF. In DNA form, the CDR3 reads TGTGCCAGCAGCCCAAGGACTAGCGGGGTGAGCACAGATACGCAGTATTTT.

The chain has TRBV28 and TRBJ1-3; D may be TRBD1 (6 bases). The ends were cut back, 3 bases at V and 2 bases at J, with 11 bases in the middle. Per germline, CDR1 MDHEN and CDR2 SYDVKM. The CDR3 length is 15 residues. The CDR3 sequence is CASSLLGAAGNTIYF. In nucleotides, the CDR3 is TGTGCCAGCAGTTTGTTGGGGGCCGCTGGAAACACCATATATTTT.

The chain couples TRBV19 to TRBJ2-3, with a tentative D call TRBD2 (5 bases). CDR3 length: 15 residues. Trimming pared 2 bases from V and 2 bases from J, leaving 11 bases between. CDR1 LNHDA and CDR2 SQIVND come from the germline V gene (reference sequence). The CDR3 DNA is TGTGCCAGTAGTATATGGCCAGCGGCCACAGATACGCAGTATTTT. As protein: CASSIWPAATDTQYF.

This clone has only a few counts. V is TRBV6-6 and J is TRBJ1-3, with TRBD1 identical over 8 bases. CDR3 size: 21 residues. Per germline, CDR1 MNHNY and CDR2 SVGAGI (reference sequence). V was pared by 6 bases and J by 3 bases, with 25 bases of the junction left unmatched. CDR3 amino acids: CASSEDRVKSQIRGLGNTIYF. CDR3 sequence (DNA): TGTGCCAGCAGCGAGGACAGGGTGAAAAGCCAAATAAGGGGCCTTGGAAACACCATATATTTT.

The chain has TRBV30 and TRBJ2-7, with a possible D match to TRBD1 (5 bases). Germline assignment: CDR1 GTSNPN and CDR2 SVGIG (reference sequence). The CDR3 is made up of 17 amino acids. V was clipped by 1 base and J by 1 base, with 20 bases between them. In DNA, the CDR3 is TGTGCCTGGAGTGAGGGGCATGTGAGGCTGGGGTCCTACGAGCAGTACTTC. It specifies CAWSEGHVRLGSYEQYF.

The rearrangement uses TRBV19 and TRBJ2-2, with 8 bases that match TRBD1. The junction had 6 bases not matched to a gene; V was cut back by 6 bases and J by 6 bases. The CDR3 is made up of 14 amino acids. Germline lookup yields CDR1 LNHDA and CDR2 SQIVND (reference sequence). CDR3 sequence reads: CASRDRVNAGELFF. The CDR3 DNA reads TGTGCCAGTAGGGACAGGGTTAACGCCGGGGAGCTGTTTTTT.

The chain is built from TRBV27 and TRBJ2-7; 9 positions match TRBD2. The germline V gene has CDR1 MNHEY and CDR2 SMNVEV (reference sequence). Trimming took 1 base from V and 5 from J; bases not matched to a gene: 3. The CDR3 spans 14 residues. The CDR3 spells CASSLLAGVDEQYF. The CDR3, as DNA: TGTGCCAGCAGTTTATTAGCGGGAGTGGACGAGCAGTACTTC.

This clone came up a few times. This chain joins TRBV4-1 and TRBJ1-2; weak D call: TRBD1 (5 bases). The CDR3 extends over 17 amino acids. Trimming cost V 3 bases and J 1 base, with 18 bases left between them. The germline V gene encodes CDR1 MGHRA and CDR2 YSYEKL. This CDR3 reads CASSQPLGGGNNYGYTF. The CDR3 DNA reads TGCGCCAGCAGCCAGCCCCTCGGGGGGGGTAATAACTATGGCTACACCTTC.

This clone has more than one count but fewer than ten. The chain has TRBV7-3 and TRBJ1-6, with D possibly being TRBD1 (6 bases). The CDR3 loop spans 15 amino acids. Germline V gene sequence: CDR1 SGHTA, CDR2 FQGTGA. V was pared by 1 base and J by 7 bases, with 11 bases between. The CDR3 region has the DNA TGTGCCAGCAGCTTAATGCACGGGACAAATTCACCCCTCCACTTT. Translating gives CASSLMHGTNSPLHF.

V and J are TRBV6-5 and TRBJ1-2, with no clear D. V lost 8 bases, J lost 4 bases, and 17 bases lay in between. The CDR3 contains 14 residues. Germline lookup yields CDR1 MNHEY and CDR2 SVGAGI. The chain's CDR3 is CASGLHGEGYGYTF. CDR3 sequence (DNA): TGTGCCAGCGGCCTACACGGGGAGGGCTATGGCTACACCTTC.

The J gene is TRBJ2-5, the V gene TRBV6-5; 11 bases agree with TRBD1. Germline assignment: CDR1 MNHEY and CDR2 SVGAGI. The CDR3 covers 16 residues. Trimming at V came to 0 bases and at J to 4 bases, leaving 4 bases not matched to a gene. CDR3 coding DNA: TGTGCCAGCAGTTACTCGGACAGGGGGCATCGAGAGACCCAGTACTTC. Protein sequence: CASSYSDRGHRETQYF.

The CDR3, as DNA: TGTGCCAGCAAGGGGACTGAAATCGGTGAGCAGTTCTTC. Its translation is CASKGTEIGEQFF. The V call is TRBV2, the J call TRBJ2-1, with D maybe TRBD2 (6 bases). The V gene's germline CDR1 is SNHLY and CDR2 FYNNEI. V lost 7 bases to trimming and J lost 9 bases, with 16 bases between them. The CDR3 totals 13 residues.

The chain couples TRBV29-1 to TRBJ2-2; 14 positions match TRBD2. The CDR3 runs to 18 residues. J was trimmed by 6 bases and V by 6 bases; bases with no gene match: 15. Germline CDR1 and CDR2: SQVTM and ANQGSEA. CDR3 amino acids: CSVRHPGTSGRRAGELFF. CDR3 nucleotide sequence: TGCAGCGTCCGACACCCCGGGACTAGCGGGAGAAGGGCCGGGGAGCTGTTTTTT.

The CDR3: CATSATGGLDTEAFF. As DNA, the CDR3 is TGTGCCACCAGCGCGACAGGGGGCCTGGACACTGAAGCTTTCTTT. The rearrangement joins TRBV15 to TRBJ1-1, with TRBD1 matching over 10 bases. V lost 5 bases and J lost 3; bases outside the gene matches: 6. The CDR3 has 15 residues. Germline V lookup: CDR1 LNHNV, CDR2 YYDKDF (reference sequence).

This sequence joins TRBV7-8 and TRBJ1-2; the match to TRBD1 covers 10 bases. The CDR3 is 13 amino acids. Germline lookup yields CDR1 SGHVS and CDR2 FQNEAQ. J gave up 5 bases and V 5 bases, and 2 bases lay outside the gene matches. CDR3 in amino acids: CASSPGQGYGYTF. The CDR3 coding sequence is TGTGCCAGCAGCCCGGGACAGGGGTATGGCTACACCTTC.

In its sample, this clone was seen a few times. The chain employs TRBV4-1 and TRBJ2-2; no definite D call. The CDR3 has 13 amino acids. V was trimmed by 5 bases and J by 6 bases, leaving 10 bases between them. The germline V gene encodes CDR1 MGHRA and CDR2 YSYEKL. The CDR3 coding sequence is TGCGCCAGCAGCACTACTTCTGCCGGGGAGCTGTTTTTT. Translated, it gives CASSTTSAGELFF.

The V gene is TRBV5-1, the J gene TRBJ1-5, with D perhaps matching TRBD1 (5 bases). Germline values: CDR1 SGHRS, CDR2 YFSETQ. Trimming took 1 base from V and 2 from J, leaving 13 bases between them. This CDR3 is 16 amino acids long. CDR3 DNA sequence: TGCGCCAGCAGCTTGAGGGGCAGGGTTGGCAATCAGCCCCAGCATTTT. It is translated as CASSLRGRVGNQPQHF.